This TCR beta chain is drawn from a study of cytomegalovirus exposure and HLA in healthy donors. General study points: Exclusion applied to some V segments, including TRBV6-2 and TRBV6-3, as they were indistinguishable. In an earlier analysis, productive rearrangement rates for most beta V segments clustered near 87% or 30%.

Use of 60 Vbeta and 13 Jbeta primers characterized the PCR. Sequencing used immunoSEQ multiplex PCR; TCRdb keeps in-frame clones, though not all of them. The sample holds about 190,000 clones, about 12% seen once. A few counts support this clone. Its antigen is not identified. The germline CDR1 and CDR2 sequences are ENHRY and SYGVKD. Trimming took off 9 bases at V and 0 bases at J, with 12 bases between the two ends. This CDR3 is 14 amino acids long. Sequenced sample: PBMCs. This receptor was obtained from a man aged 45-65 years in good health and CMV-seropositive. The rearrangement joins TRBV10-3 to TRBJ1-5; D remains unclear. In DNA, the CDR3 is TGTGCCATTTCGACGGGGAATAGCAATCAGCCCCAGCATTTT. Protein sequence: CAISTGNSNQPQHF.